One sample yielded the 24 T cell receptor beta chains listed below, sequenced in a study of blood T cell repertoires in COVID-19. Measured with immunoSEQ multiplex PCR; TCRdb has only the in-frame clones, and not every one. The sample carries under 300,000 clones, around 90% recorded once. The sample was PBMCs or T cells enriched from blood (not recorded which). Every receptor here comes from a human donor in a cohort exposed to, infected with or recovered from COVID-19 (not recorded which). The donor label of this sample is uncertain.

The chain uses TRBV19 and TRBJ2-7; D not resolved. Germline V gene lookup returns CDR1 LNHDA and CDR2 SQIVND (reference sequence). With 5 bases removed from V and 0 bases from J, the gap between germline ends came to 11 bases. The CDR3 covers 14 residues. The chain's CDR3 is CASSFSLGSYEQYF. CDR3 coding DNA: TGTGCCAGTAGTTTTTCTCTCGGCTCCTACGAGCAGTACTTC.

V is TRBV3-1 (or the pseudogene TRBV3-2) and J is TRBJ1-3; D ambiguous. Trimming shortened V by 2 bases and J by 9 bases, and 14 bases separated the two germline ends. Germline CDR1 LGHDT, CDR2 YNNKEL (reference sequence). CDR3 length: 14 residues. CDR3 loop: CASSQISAPGTIYF. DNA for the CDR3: TGTGCCAGCAGCCAAATATCAGCGCCGGGCACCATATATTTT.

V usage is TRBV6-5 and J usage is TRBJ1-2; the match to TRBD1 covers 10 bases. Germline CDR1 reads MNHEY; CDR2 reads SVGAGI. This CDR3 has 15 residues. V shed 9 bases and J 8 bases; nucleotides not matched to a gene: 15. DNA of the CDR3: TGTGCCAGTGCCCCAAGGACAGGGGGAGGTAAAGGCTACACCTTC. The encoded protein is CASAPRTGGGKGYTF.

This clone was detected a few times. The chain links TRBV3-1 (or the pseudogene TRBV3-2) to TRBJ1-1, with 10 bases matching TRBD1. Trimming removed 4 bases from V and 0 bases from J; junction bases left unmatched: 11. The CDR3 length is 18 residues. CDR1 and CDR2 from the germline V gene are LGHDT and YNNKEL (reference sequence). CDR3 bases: TGTGCCAGCAGCCGGGCCCCGAAGACAGGGGGCATGAACACTGAAGCTTTCTTT. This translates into CASSRAPKTGGMNTEAFF.

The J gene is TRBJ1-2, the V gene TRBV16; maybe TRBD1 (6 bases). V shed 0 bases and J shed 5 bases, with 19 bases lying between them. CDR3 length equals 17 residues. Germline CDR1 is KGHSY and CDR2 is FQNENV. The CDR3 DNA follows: TGTGCCAGCAGCCAATCGGGGGGGGCACCCAGGCAGTATGGCTACACCTTC. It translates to CASSQSGGAPRQYGYTF.

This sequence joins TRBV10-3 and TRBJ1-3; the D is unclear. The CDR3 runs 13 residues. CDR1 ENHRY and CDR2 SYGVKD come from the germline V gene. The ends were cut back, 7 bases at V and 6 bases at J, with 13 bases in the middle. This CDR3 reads CAIKSAGLNTIYF. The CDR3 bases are TGTGCCATCAAGTCGGCAGGATTAAACACCATATATTTT.

The CDR3 sequence: CASSLGPTGRYEQYF. As DNA, the CDR3 is TGTGCCAGCAGCTTAGGACCCACAGGGCGCTACGAGCAGTACTTC. The V gene is TRBV7-2, the J gene TRBJ2-7; D might be TRBD1 (6 bases). Germline values: CDR1 SGHTA, CDR2 FQGNSA. The CDR3 consists of 15 residues. The V gene lost 1 base and the J gene lost 3 bases, with 13 bases spanning the gap.

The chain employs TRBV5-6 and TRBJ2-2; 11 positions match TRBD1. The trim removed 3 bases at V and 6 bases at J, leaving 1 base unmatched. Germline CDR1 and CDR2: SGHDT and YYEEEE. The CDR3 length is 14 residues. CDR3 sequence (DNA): TGTGCCAGCAGCTGGGGACAGGGGGCCGGGGAGCTGTTTTTT. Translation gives CASSWGQGAGELFF.

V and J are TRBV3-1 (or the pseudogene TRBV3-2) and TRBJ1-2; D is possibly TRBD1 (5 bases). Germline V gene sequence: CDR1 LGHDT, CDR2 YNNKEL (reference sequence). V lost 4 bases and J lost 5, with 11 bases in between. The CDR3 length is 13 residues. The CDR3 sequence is CASSPRVGYGYTF. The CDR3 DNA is TGTGCCAGCAGCCCCAGGGTGGGTTATGGCTACACCTTC.

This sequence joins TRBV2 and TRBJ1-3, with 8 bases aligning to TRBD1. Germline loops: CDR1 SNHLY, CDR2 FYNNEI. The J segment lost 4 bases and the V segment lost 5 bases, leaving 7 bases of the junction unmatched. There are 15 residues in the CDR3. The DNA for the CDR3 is TGTGCCAGCAGTCCGAGACAGGGGATAGGAAACACCATATATTTT. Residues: CASSPRQGIGNTIYF.

CDR3 DNA sequence: TGCAGCGGGACAGGGGGCGGGAATGAAAAACTGTTTTTT. This translates into CSGTGGGNEKLFF. The chain carries TRBV29-1 and TRBJ1-4; 11 bases are shared with TRBD1. Trimming cost V 7 bases and J 5 bases; bases outside gene matches: 3. This CDR3 has 13 residues. Germline V CDR1 and CDR2: SQVTM, ANQGSEA.

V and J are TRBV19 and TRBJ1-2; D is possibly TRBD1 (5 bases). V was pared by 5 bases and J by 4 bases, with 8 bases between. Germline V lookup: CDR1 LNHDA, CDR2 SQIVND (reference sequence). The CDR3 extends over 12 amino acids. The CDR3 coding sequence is TGTGCCAGTAGTGACAGCCGCTATGGCTACACCTTC. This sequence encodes CASSDSRYGYTF.

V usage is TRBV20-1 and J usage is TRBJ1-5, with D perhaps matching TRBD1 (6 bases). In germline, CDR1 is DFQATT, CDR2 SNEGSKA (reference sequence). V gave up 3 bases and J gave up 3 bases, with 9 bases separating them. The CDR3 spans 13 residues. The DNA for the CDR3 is TGCAGTGCTAGTCAGGGGCTCAATCAGCCCCAGCATTTT. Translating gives CSASQGLNQPQHF.

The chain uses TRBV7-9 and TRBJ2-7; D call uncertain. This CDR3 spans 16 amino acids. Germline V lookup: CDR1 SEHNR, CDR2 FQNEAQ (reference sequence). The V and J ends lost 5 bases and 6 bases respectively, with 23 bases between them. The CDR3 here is CASSPRRLSPMSEQYF. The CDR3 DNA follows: TGTGCCAGCAGCCCCCGTCGACTGTCCCCCATGAGCGAGCAGTACTTC.

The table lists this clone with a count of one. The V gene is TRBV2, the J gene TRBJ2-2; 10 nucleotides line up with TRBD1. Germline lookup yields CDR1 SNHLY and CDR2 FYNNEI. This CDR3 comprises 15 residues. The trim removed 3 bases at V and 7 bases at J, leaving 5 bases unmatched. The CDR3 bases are TGTGCCAGCAGTGACCAGGGACAGGGGAACGGGGAGCTGTTTTTT. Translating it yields CASSDQGQGNGELFF.

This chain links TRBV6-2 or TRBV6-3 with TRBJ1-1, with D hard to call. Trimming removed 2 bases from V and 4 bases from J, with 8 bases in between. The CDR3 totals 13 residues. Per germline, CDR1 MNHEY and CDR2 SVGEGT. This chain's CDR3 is CASSYDQATEAFF. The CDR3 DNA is TGTGCCAGCAGTTACGATCAGGCCACTGAAGCTTTCTTT.

CDR3 protein: CASSQALDTEAFF. The CDR3 DNA reads TGTGCCAGCAGCCAAGCCCTAGACACTGAAGCTTTCTTT. The rearrangement uses TRBV3-1 (or the pseudogene TRBV3-2) and TRBJ1-1; D ambiguous. Trimming removed 1 base at V and 3 bases at J, with 6 bases between. The CDR3 contains 13 residues. From germline, CDR1 is LGHDT and CDR2 YNNKEL (reference sequence).

CDR3 region: CASRDTMNTEAFF. In nucleotides, the CDR3 is TGTGCCAGTAGGGACACAATGAACACTGAAGCTTTCTTT. V is TRBV19 and J is TRBJ1-1; weak D call: TRBD1 (5 bases). The CDR3 is 13 amino acids. Germline V gives CDR1 LNHDA, CDR2 SQIVND (reference sequence). V was clipped by 6 bases and J by 0 bases, with 8 bases between them.

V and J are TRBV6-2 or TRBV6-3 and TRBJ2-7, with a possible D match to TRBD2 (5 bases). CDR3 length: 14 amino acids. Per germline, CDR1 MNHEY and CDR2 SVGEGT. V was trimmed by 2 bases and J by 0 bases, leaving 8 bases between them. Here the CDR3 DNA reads TGTGCCAGCAGTTACGAGGAGGACTCCTACGAGCAGTACTTC. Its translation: CASSYEEDSYEQYF.

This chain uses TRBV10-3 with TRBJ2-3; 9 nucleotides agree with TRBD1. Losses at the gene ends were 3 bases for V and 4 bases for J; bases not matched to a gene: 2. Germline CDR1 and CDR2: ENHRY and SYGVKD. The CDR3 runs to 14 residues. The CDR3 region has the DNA TGTGCCATCAGTGACGGGACAGGGCCAGATACGCAGTATTTT. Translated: CAISDGTGPDTQYF.

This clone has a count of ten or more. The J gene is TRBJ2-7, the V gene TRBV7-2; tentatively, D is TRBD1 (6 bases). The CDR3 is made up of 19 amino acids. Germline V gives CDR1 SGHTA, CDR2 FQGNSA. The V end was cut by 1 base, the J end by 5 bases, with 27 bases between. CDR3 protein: CASSLDIAQGRLPRDEQYF. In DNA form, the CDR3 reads TGTGCCAGCAGCTTAGATATTGCGCAGGGGCGACTTCCTAGGGACGAGCAGTACTTC.

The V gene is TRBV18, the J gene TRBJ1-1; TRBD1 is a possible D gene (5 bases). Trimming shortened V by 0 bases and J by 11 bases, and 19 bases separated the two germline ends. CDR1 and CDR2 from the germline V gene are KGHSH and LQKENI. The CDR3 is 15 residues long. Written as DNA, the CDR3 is TGTGCCAGCTCACCACCGTCTAGGGGCCGAATGCGCGCTTTCTTT. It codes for CASSPPSRGRMRAFF. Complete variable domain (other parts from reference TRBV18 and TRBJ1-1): NAGVMQNPRHLVRRRGQEARLRCSPMKGHSHVYWYRQLPEEGLKFMVYLQKENIIDESGMPKERFSAEFPKEGPSILRIQQVVRGDSAAYFCASSPPSRGRMRAFFGQGTRLTVV.

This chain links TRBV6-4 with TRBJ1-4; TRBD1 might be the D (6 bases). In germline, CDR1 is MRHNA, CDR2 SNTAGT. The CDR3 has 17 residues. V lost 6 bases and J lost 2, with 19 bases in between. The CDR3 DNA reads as TGTGCCAGCAGCGAACAGGGATTGGTTTTGACTAATGAAAAACTGTTTTTT. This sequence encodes CASSEQGLVLTNEKLFF.

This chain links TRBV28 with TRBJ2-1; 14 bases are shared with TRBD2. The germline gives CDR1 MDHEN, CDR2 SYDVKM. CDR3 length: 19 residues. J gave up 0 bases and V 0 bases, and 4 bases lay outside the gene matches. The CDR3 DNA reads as TGTGCCAGCAGTTTATGGACTAGCGGGGGGGGTGGCTCCTACAATGAGCAGTTCTTC. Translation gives CASSLWTSGGGGSYNEQFF.